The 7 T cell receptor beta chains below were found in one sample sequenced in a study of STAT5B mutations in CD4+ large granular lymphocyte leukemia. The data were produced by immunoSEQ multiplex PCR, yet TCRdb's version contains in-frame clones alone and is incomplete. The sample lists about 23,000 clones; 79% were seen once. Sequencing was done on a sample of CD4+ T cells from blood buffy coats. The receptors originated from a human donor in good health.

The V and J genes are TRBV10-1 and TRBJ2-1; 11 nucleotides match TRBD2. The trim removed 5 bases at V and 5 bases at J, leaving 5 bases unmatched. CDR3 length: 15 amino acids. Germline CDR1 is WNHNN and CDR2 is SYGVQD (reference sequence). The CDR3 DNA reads TGCGCCAGCAGTAGACTAGCGGGACGCAACAATGAGCAGTTCTTC. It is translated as CASSRLAGRNNEQFF.

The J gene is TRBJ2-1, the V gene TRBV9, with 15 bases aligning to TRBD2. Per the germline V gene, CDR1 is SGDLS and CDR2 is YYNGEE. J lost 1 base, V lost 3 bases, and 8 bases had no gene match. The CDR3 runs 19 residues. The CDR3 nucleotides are TGTGCCAGCAGCGGAACGGGACTAGCGGGAGGTGGATCCTACAATGAGCAGTTCTTC. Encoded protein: CASSGTGLAGGGSYNEQFF.

DNA for the CDR3: TGTGCCAGTACCCCGGCAGGGGTCTCAGGGGCTGAAGCTTTCTTT. As protein: CASTPAGVSGAEAFF. The rearrangement joins TRBV19 to TRBJ1-1, with a weak D call TRBD1 (6 bases). CDR3 length: 15 residues. Deletions cut 7 bases from V and 6 bases from J, with 21 bases between. Germline V gene data show CDR1 as LNHDA and CDR2 as SQIVND (reference sequence).

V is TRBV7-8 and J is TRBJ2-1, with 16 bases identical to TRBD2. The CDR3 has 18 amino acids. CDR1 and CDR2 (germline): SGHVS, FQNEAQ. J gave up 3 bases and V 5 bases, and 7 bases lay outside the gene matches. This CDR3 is CASSPGTSGRAYYNEQFF. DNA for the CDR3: TGTGCCAGCAGCCCGGGGACTAGCGGGAGGGCTTACTACAATGAGCAGTTCTTC. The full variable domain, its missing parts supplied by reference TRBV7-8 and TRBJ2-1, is GAGVSQSPRYKVAKRGQDVALRCDPISGHVSLFWYQQALGQGPEFLTYFQNEAQLDKSGLPSDRFFAERPEGSVSTLKIQRTQQEDSAVYLCASSPGTSGRAYYNEQFFGPGTRLTVL.

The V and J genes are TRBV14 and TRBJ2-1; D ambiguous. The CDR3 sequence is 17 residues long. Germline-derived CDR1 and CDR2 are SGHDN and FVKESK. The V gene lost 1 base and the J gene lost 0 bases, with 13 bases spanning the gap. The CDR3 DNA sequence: TGTGCCAGCAGCCAAGGATTAAAGAGGAGCTCCTACAATGAGCAGTTCTTC. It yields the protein CASSQGLKRSSYNEQFF.

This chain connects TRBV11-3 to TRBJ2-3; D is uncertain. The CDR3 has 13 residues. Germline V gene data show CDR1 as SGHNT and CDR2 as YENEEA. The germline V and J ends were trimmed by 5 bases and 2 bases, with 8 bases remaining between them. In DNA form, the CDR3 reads TGTGCCAGCAGCCTCCTCGCCACAGATACGCAGTATTTT. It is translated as CASSLLATDTQYF.

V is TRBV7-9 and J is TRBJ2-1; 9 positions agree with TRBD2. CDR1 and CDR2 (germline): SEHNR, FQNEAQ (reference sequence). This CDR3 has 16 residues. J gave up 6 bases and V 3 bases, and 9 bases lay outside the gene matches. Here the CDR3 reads CASSFKAGGGSNEQFF. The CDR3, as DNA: TGTGCCAGCAGCTTCAAAGCGGGAGGAGGGTCCAATGAGCAGTTCTTC.